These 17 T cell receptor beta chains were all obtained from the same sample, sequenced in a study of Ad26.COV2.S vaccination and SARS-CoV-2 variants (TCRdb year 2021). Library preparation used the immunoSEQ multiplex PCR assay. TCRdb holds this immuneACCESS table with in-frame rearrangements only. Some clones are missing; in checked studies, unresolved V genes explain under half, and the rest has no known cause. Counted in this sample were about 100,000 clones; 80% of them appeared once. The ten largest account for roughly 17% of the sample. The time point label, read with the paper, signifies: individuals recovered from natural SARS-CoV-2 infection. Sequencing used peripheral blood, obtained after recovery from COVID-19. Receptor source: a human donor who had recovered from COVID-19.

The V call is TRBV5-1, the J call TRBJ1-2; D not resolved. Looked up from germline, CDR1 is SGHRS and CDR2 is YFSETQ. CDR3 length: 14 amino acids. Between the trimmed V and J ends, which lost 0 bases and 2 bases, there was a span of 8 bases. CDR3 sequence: CASSLVPGNYGYTF. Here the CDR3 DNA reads TGCGCCAGCAGCTTGGTCCCCGGCAACTATGGCTACACCTTC.

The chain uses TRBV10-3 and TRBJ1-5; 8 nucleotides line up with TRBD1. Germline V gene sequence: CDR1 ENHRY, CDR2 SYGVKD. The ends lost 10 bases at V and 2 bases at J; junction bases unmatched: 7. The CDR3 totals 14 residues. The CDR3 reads CATEGGQGNQPQHF. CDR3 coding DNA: TGTGCCACCGAGGGGGGACAGGGCAATCAGCCCCAGCATTTT.

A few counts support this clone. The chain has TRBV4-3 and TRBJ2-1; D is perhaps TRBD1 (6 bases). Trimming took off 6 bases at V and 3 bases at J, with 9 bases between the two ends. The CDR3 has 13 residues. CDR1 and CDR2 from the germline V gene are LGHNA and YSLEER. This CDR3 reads CASRGTNYNEQFF. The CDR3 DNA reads TGCGCCAGCAGGGGGACAAACTACAATGAGCAGTTCTTC.

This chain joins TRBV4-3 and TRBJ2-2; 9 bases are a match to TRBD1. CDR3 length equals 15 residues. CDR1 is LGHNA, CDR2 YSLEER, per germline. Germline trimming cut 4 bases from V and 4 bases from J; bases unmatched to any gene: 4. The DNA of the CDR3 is TGCGCCAGCAGCCTGGGGGACAGGGTCACCGGGGAGCTGTTTTTT. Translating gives CASSLGDRVTGELFF.

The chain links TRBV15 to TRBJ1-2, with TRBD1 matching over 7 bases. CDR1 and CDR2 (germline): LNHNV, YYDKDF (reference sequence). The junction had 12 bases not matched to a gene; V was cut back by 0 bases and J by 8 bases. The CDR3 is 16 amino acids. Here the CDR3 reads CATSRDMEGAVKGYTF. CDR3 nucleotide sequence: TGTGCCACCAGCAGAGATATGGAGGGGGCAGTGAAGGGCTACACCTTC. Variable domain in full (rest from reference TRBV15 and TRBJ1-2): DAMVIQNPRYQVTQFGKPVTLSCSQTLNHNVMYWYQQKSSQAPKLLFHYYDKDFNNEADTPDNFQSRRPNTSFCFLDIRSPGLGDTAMYLCATSRDMEGAVKGYTFGSGTRLTVV.

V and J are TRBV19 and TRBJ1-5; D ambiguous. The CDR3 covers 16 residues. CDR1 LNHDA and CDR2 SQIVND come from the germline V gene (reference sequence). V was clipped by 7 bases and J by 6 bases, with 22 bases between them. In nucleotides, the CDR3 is TGTGCCAGTAAAACGCGGGAGAGATGGCTCGGTCAGCCCCAGCATTTT. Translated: CASKTRERWLGQPQHF.

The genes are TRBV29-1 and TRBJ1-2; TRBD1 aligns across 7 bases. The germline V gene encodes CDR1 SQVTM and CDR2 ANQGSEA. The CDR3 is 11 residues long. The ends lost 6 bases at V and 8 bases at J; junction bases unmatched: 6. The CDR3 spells CSVTQGRGYTF. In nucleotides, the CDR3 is TGCAGCGTGACACAGGGGCGAGGCTACACCTTC.

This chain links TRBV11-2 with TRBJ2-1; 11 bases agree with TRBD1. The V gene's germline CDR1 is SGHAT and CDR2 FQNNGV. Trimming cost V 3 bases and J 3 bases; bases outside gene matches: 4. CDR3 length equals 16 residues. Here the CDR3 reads CASSFGTGGSYNEQFF. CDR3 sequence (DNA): TGTGCCAGCAGCTTTGGGACAGGGGGGAGCTACAATGAGCAGTTCTTC.

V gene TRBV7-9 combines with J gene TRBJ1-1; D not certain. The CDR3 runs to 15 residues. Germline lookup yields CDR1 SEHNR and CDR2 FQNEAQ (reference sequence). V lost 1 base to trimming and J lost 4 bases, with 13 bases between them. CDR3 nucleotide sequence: TGTGCCAGCAGCTTAGAGACCTCCTGGAGCACTGAAGCTTTCTTT. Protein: CASSLETSWSTEAFF.

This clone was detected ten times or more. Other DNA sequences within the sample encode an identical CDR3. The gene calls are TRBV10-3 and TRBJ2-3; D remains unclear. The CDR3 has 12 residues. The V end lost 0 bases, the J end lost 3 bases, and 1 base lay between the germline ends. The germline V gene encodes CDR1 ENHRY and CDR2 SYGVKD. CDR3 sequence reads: CAISESTDTQYF. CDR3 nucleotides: TGTGCCATCAGTGAGTCGACAGATACGCAGTATTTT.

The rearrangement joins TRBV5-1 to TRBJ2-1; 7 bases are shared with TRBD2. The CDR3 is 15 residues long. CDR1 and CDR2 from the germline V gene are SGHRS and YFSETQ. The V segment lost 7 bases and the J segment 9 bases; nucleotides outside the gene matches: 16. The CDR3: CASRPGLGEIGEQFF. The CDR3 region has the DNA TGCGCCAGCCGACCCGGACTAGGAGAGATCGGTGAGCAGTTCTTC.

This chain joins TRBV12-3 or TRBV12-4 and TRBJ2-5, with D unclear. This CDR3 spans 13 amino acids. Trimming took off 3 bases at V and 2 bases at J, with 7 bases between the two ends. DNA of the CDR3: TGTGCCAGCAGTTTTGGCAGTCAAGAGACCCAGTACTTC. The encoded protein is CASSFGSQETQYF.

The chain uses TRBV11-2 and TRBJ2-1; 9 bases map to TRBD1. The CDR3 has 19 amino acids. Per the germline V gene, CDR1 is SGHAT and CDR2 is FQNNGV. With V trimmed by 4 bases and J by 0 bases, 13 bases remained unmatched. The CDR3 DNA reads TGTGCCAGCAGCTCCCGGGACAGGGCTGTTGGGAGCTCCTACAATGAGCAGTTCTTC. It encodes CASSSRDRAVGSSYNEQFF.

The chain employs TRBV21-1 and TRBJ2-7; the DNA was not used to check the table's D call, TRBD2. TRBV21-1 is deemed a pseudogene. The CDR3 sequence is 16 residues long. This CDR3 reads CASSKAPGLAGVEQYF. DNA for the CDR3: TGTGCCAGCAGCAAAGCTCCGGGACTAGCGGGGGTTGAGCAGTACTTC.

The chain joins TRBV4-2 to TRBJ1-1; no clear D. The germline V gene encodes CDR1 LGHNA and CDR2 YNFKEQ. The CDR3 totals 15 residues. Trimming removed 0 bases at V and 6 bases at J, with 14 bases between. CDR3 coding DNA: TGTGCCAGCAGCCAAGATATGCGGACGGGGTCTGAAGCTTTCTTT. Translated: CASSQDMRTGSEAFF.

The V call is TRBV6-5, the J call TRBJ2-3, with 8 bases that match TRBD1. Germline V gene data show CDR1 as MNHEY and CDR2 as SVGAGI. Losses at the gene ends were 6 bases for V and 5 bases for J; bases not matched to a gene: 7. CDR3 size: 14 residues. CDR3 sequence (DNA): TGTGCCAGCAGCTTGGACAGGGTAGGAGATACGCAGTATTTT. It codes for CASSLDRVGDTQYF.

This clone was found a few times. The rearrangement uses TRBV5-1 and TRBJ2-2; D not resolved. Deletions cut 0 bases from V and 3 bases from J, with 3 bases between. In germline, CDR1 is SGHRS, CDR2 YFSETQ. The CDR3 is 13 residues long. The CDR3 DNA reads TGCGCCAGCAGCTTGGCGTACACCGGGGAGCTGTTTTTT. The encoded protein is CASSLAYTGELFF.